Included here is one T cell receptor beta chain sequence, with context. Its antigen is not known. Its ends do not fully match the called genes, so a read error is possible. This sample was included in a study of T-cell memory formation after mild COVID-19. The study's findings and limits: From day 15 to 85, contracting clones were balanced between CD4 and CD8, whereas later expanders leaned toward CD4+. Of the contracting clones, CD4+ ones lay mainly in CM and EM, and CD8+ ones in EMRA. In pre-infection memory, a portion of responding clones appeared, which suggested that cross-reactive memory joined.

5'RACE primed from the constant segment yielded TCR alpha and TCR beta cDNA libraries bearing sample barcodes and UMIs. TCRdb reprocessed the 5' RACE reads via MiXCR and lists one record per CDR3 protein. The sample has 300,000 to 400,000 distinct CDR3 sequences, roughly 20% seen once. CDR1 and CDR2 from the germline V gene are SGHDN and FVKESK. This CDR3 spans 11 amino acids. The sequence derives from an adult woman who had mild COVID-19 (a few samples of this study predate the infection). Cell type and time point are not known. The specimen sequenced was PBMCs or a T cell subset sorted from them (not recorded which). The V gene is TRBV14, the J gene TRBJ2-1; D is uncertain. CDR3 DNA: TGTGCCAGCAACCAATACAATGAGCAGTTCTTC. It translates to CASNQYNEQFF. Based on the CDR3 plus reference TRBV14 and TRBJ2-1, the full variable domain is EAGVTQFPSHSVIEKGQTVTLRCDPISGHDNLYWYRRVMGKEIKFLLHFVKESKQDESGMPNNRFLAERTGGTYSTLKVQPAELEDSGVYFCASNQYNEQFFGPGTRLTVL.